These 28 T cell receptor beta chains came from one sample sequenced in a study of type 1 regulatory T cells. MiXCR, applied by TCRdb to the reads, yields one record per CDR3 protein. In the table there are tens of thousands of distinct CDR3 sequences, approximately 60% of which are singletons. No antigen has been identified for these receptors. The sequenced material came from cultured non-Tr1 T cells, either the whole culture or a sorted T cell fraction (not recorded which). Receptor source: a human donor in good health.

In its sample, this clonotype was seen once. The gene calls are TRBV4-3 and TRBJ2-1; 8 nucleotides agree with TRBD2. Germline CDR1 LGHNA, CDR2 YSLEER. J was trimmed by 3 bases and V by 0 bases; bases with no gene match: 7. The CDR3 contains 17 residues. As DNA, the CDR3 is TGCGCCAGCAGCCAAGATGCTAACGGGAGGGGCTACAATGAGCAGTTCTTC. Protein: CASSQDANGRGYNEQFF.

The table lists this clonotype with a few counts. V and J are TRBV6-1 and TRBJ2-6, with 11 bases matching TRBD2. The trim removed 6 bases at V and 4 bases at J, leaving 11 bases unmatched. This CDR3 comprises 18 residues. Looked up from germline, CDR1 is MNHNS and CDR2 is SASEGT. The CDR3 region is CASRRLAGLNLGANVLTF. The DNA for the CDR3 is TGTGCCAGCAGAAGACTAGCGGGGTTAAACTTAGGGGCCAACGTCCTGACTTTC.

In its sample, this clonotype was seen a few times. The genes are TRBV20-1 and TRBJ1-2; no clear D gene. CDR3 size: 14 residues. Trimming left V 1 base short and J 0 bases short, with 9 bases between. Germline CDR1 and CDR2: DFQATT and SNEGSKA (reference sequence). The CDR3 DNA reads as TGCAGTGCTAGAGGCTCTGGGGCTAACTATGGCTACACCTTC. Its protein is CSARGSGANYGYTF.

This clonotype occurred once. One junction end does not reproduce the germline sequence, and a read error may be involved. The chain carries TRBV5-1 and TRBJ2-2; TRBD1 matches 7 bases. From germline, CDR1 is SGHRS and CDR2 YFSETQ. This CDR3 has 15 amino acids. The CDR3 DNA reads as TGCGCCAGCAGCCCGGGACAGCCGAACACCGGGGAACTGTTTTTT. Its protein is CASSPGQPNTGELFF.

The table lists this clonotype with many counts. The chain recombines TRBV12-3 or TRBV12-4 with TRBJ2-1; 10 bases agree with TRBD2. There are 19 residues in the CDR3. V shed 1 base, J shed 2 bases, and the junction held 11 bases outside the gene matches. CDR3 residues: CASSLGPTSGLRPYNEQFF. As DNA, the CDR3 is TGTGCCAGCAGTTTAGGCCCGACTAGCGGGCTACGCCCCTACAATGAGCAGTTCTTC.

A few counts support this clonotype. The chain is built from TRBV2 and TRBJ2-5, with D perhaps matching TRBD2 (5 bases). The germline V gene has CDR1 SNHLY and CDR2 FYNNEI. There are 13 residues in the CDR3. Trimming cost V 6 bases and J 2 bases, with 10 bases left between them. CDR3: CASRWGDQETQYF. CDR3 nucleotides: TGTGCCAGCAGGTGGGGAGATCAAGAGACCCAGTACTTC.

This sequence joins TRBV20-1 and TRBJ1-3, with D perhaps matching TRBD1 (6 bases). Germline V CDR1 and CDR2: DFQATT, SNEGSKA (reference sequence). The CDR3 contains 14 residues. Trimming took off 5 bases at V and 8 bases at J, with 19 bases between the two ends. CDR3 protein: CSARLQGSGYTIYF. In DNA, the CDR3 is TGCAGTGCTCGATTACAGGGCTCTGGGTACACCATATATTTT.

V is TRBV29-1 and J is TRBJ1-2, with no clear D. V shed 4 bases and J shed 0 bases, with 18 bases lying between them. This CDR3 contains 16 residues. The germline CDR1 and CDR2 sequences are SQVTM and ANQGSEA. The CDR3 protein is CSVAGVGVSSNYGYTF. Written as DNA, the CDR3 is TGCAGCGTTGCCGGGGTCGGTGTTAGTTCTAACTATGGCTACACCTTC.

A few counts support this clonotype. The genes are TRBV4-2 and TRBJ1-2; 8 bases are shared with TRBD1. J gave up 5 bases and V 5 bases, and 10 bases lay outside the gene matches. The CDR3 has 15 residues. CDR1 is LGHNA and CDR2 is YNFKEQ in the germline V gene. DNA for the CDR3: TGTGCCAGCAGCGAGGACAGGGAGAGTATTTATGGCTACACCTTC. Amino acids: CASSEDRESIYGYTF.

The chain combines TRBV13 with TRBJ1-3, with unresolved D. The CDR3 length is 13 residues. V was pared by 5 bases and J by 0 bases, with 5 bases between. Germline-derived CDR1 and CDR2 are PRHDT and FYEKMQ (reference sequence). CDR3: CASSRTSGNTIYF. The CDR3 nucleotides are TGTGCCAGCAGCCGTACCTCTGGAAACACCATATATTTT.

Here the CDR3 DNA reads TGCGCCAGCAGCCAAGGGGGGACTAGCGGGAAAGTTTTGACAGATACGCAGTATTTT. Translating it yields CASSQGGTSGKVLTDTQYF. This chain links TRBV4-1 with TRBJ2-3; the match to TRBD2 covers 13 bases. Per the germline V gene, CDR1 is MGHRA and CDR2 is YSYEKL. The J segment lost 3 bases and the V segment lost 1 base, leaving 10 bases of the junction unmatched. The CDR3 extends over 19 amino acids.

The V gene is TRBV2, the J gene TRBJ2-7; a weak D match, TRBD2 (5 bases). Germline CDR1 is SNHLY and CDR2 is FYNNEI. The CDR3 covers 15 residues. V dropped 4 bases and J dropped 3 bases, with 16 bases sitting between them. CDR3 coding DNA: TGTGCCAGCAGTGCCCCCGCGGGTGGAGACTACGAGCAGTACTTC. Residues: CASSAPAGGDYEQYF.

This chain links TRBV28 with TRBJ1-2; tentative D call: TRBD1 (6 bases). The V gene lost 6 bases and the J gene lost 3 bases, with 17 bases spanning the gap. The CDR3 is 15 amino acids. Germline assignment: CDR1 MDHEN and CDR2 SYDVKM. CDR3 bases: TGTGCCAGCAGCTCAACCAGGGGAGTCGACTATGGCTACACCTTC. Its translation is CASSSTRGVDYGYTF.

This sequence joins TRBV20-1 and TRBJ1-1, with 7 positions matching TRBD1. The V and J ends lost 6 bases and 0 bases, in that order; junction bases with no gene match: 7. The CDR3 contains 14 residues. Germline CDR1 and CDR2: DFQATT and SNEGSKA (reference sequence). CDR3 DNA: TGCAGTGCGGGCCGACAGGGTTTGAACACTGAAGCTTTCTTT. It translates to CSAGRQGLNTEAFF.

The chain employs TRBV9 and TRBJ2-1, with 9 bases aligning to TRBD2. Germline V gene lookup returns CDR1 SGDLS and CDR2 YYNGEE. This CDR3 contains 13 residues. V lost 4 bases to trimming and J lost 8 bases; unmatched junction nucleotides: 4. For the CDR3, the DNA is TGTGCCAGCAGCCTAGCGGGATTACATGAGCAGTTCTTC. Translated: CASSLAGLHEQFF. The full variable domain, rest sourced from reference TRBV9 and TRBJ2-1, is DSGVTQTPKHLITATGQRVTLRCSPRSGDLSVYWYQQSLDQGLQFLIQYYNGEERAKGNILERFSAQQFPDLHSELNLSSLELGDSALYFCASSLAGLHEQFFGPGTRLTVL.

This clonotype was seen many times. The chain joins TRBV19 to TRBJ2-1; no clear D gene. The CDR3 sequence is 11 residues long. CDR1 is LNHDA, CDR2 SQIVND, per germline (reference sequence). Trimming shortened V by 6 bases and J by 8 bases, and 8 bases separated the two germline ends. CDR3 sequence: CASSHMDEQFF. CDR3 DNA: TGTGCCAGTAGCCACATGGATGAGCAGTTCTTC.

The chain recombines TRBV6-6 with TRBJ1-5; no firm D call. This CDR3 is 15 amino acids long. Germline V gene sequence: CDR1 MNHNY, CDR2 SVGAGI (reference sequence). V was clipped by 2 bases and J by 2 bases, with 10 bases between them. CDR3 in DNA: TGTGCCAGCAGTTACACCCAAGCGGGCAATCAGCCCCAGCATTTT. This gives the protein CASSYTQAGNQPQHF.

The CDR3 coding sequence is TGTGCCAGCAGTAGTCGAGCGGACAGGGTAAACGAGCAGTACTTC. Protein: CASSSRADRVNEQYF. The chain recombines TRBV6-5 with TRBJ2-7; 8 bases map to TRBD1. V dropped 5 bases and J dropped 5; count of bases not matched to a gene: 11. The CDR3 length is 15 residues. The germline V gene encodes CDR1 MNHEY and CDR2 SVGAGI.

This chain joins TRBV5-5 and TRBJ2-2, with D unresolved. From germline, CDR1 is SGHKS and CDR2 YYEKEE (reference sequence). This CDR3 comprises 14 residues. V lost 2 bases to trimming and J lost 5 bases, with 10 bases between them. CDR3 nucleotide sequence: TGTGCCAGCAGCTTCAAAGAACAGACCGGGGAGCTGTTTTTT. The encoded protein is CASSFKEQTGELFF.

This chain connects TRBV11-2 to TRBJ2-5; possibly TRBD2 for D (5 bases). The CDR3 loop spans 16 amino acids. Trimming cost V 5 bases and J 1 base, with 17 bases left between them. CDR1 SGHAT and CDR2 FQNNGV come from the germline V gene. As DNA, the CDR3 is TGTGCCAGCAGCCCACGACTGGCGGGCGTCCAAGAGACCCAGTACTTC. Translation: CASSPRLAGVQETQYF.

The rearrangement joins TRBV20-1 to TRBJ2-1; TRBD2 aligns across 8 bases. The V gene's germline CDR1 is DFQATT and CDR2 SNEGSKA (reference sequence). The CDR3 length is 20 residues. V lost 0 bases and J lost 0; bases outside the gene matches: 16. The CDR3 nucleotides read TGCAGTGCTAGAGATGGCCGCCGCTCTCTACGGGAGGGCTCCTACAATGAGCAGTTCTTC. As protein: CSARDGRRSLREGSYNEQFF.

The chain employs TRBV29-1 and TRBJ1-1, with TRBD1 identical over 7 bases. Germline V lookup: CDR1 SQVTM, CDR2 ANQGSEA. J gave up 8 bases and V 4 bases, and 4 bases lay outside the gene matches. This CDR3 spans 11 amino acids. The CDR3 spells CSVAGGQEAFF. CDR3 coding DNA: TGCAGCGTTGCGGGGGGACAGGAAGCTTTCTTT.

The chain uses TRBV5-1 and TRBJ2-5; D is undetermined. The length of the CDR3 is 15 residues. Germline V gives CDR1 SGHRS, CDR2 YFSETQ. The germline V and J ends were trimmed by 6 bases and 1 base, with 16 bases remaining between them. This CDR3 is CASNRIPGSQETQYF. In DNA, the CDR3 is TGCGCCAGCAACCGAATACCTGGCAGCCAAGAGACCCAGTACTTC.

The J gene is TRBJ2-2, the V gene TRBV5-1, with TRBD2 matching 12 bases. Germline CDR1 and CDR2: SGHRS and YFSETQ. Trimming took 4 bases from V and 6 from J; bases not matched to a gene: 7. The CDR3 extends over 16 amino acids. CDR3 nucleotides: TGCGCCAGCAGCCGGACTAGCGGGGCGAGGGCCGGGGAGCTGTTTTTT. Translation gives CASSRTSGARAGELFF.

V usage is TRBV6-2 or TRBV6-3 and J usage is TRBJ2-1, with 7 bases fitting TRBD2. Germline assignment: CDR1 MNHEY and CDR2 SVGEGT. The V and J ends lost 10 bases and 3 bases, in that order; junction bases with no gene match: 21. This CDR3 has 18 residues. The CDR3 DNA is TGTGCCAACACCAGACAAGTTATCTTGGCGGGAGTCTACAATGAGCAGTTCTTC. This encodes CANTRQVILAGVYNEQFF.

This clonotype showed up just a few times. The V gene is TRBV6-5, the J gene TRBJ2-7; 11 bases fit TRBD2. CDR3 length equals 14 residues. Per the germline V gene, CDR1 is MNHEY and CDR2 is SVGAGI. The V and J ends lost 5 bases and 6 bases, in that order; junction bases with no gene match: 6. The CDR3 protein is CASSGGLAAFEQYF. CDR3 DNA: TGTGCCAGCAGTGGGGGACTAGCGGCTTTCGAGCAGTACTTC.

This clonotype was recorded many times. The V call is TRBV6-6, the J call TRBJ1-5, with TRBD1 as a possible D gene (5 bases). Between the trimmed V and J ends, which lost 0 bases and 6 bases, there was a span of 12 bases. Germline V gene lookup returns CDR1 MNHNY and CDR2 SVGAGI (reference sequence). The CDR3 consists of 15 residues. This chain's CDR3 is CASSYSGTSAQPQHF. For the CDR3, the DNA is TGTGCCAGCAGTTACTCAGGGACCAGTGCTCAGCCCCAGCATTTT.

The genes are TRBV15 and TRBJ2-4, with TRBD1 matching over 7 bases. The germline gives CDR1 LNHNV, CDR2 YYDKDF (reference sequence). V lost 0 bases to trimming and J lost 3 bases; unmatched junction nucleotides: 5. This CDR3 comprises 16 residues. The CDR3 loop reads CATSRDTGAYKNIQYF. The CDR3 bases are TGTGCCACCAGCAGAGATACAGGGGCGTACAAAAACATTCAGTACTTC.